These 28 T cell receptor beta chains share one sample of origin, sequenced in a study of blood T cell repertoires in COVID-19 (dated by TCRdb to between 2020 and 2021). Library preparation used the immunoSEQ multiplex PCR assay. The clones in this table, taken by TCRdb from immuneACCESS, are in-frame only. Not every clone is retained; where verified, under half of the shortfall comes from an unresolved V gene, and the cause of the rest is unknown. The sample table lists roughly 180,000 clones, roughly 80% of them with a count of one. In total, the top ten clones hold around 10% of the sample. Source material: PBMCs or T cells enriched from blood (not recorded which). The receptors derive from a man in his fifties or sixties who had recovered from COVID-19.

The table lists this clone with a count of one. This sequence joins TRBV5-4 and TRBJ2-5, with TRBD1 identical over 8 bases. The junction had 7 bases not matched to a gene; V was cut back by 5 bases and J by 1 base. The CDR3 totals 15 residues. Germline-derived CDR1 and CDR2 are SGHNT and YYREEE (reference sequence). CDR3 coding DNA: TGTGCCAGCAGTACAGGGGGATGGGGCCAAGAGACCCAGTACTTC. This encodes CASSTGGWGQETQYF.

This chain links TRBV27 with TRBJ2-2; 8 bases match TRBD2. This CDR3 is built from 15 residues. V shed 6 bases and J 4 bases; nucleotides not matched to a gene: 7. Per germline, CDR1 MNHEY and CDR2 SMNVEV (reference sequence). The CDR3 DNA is TGTGCCAGCAGATTAGCGGGAAGGGTCACCGGGGAGCTGTTTTTT. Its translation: CASRLAGRVTGELFF.

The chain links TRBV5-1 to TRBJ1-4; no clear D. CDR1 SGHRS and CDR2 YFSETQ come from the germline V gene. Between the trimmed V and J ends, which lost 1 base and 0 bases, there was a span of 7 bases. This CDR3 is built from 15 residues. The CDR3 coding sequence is TGCGCCAGCAGCTTGTCCCGTACAACTAATGAAAAACTGTTTTTT. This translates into CASSLSRTTNEKLFF.

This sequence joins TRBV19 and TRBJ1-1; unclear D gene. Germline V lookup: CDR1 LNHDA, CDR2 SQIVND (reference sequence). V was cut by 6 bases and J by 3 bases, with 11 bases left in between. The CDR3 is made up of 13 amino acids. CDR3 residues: CASSRRKDTEAFF. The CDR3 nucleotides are TGTGCCAGTAGCCGGAGGAAGGACACTGAAGCTTTCTTT.

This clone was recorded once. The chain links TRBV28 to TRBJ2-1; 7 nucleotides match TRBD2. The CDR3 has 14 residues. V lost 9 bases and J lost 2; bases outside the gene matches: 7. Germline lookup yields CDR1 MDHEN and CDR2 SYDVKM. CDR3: CASETSYTYNEQFF. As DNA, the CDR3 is TGTGCCAGTGAGACTAGCTATACCTACAATGAGCAGTTCTTC.

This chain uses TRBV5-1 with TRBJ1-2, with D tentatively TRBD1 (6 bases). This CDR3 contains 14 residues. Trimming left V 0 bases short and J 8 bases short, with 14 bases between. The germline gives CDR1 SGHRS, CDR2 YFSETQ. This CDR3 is CASSLGLRGYGYTF. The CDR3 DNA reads TGCGCCAGCAGCTTGGGCCTCAGGGGCTACGGCTACACCTTC.

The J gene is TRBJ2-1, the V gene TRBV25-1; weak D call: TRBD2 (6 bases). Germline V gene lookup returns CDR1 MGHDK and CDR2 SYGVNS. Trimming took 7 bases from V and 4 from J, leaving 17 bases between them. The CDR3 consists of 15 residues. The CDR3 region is CASTPEGVMYNEQFF. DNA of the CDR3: TGTGCCAGCACCCCGGAGGGAGTCATGTACAATGAGCAGTTCTTC. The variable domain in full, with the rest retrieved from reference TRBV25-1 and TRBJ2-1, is EADIYQTPRYLVIGTGKKITLECSQTMGHDKMYWYQQDPGMELHLIHYSYGVNSTEKGDLSSESTVSRIRTEHFPLTLESARPSHTSQYLCASTPEGVMYNEQFFGPGTRLTVL.

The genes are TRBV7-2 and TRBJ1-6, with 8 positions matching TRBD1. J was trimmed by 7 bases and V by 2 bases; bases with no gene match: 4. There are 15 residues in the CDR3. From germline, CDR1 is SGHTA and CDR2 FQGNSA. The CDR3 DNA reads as TGTGCCAGCAGCTTATATACAGGGGGAAATTCACCCCTCCACTTT. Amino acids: CASSLYTGGNSPLHF.

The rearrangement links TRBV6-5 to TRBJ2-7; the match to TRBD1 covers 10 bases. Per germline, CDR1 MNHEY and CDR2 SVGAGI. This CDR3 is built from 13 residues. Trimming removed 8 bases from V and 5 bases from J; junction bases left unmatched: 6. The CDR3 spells CASADRGRHEQYF. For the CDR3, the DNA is TGTGCCAGCGCCGACAGGGGGCGACACGAGCAGTACTTC.

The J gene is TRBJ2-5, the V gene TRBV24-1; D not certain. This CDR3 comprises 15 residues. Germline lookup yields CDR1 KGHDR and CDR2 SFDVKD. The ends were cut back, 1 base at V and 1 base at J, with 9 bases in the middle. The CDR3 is CATSDFEQFQETQYF. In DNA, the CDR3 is TGTGCCACCAGTGATTTTGAACAGTTCCAAGAGACCCAGTACTTC.

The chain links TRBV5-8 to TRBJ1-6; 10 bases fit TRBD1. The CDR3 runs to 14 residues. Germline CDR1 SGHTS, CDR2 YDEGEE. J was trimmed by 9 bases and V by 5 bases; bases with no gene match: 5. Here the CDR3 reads CASRPDRGSSPLHF. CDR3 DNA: TGTGCCAGCAGACCGGACAGGGGGAGTTCACCCCTCCACTTT.

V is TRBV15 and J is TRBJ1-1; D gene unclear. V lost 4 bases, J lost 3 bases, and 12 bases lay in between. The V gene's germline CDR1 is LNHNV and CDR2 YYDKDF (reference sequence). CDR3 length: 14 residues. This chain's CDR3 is CATSKEREDTEAFF. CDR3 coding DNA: TGTGCCACCAGCAAAGAGAGGGAGGACACTGAAGCTTTCTTT.

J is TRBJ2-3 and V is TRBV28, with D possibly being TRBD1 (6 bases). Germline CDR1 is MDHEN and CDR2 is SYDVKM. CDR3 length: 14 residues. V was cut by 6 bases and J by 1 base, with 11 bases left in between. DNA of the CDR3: TGTGCCAGCAGACCGACAGGTCGCACAGATACGCAGTATTTT. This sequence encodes CASRPTGRTDTQYF.

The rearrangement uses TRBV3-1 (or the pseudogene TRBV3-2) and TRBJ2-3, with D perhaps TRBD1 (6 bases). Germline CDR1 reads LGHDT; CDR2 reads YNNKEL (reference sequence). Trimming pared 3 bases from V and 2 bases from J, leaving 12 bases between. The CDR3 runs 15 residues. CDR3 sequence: CASSQGTRHTDTQYF. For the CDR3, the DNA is TGTGCCAGCAGCCAGGGGACACGACACACAGATACGCAGTATTTT.

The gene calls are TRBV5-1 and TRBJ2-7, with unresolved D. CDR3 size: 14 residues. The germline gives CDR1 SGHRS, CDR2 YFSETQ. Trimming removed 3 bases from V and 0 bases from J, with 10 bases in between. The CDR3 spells CASSSGYTSYEQYF. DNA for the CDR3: TGCGCCAGCAGCTCCGGGTACACCTCCTACGAGCAGTACTTC.

DNA for the CDR3: TGTGCCAGCAGTGACATGACAGATACGCAGTATTTT. Translated: CASSDMTDTQYF. This chain uses TRBV6-1 with TRBJ2-3; D is undetermined. CDR1 is MNHNS, CDR2 SASEGT, per germline. The ends were cut back, 3 bases at V and 3 bases at J, with 4 bases in the middle. The length of the CDR3 is 12 residues.

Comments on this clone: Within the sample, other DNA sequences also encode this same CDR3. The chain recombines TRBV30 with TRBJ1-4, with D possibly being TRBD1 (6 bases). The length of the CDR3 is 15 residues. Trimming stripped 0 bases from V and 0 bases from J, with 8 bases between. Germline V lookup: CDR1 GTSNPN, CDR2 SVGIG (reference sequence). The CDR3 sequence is CAWSVQGATNEKLFF. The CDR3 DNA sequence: TGTGCCTGGAGTGTACAGGGTGCAACTAATGAAAAACTGTTTTTT.

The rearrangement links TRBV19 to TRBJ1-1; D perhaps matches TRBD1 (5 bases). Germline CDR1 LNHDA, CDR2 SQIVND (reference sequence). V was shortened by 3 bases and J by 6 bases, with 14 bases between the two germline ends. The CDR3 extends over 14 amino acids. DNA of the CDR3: TGTGCCAGTAGTATTGGGAGGGGAGTCGCTGAAGCTTTCTTT. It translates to CASSIGRGVAEAFF.

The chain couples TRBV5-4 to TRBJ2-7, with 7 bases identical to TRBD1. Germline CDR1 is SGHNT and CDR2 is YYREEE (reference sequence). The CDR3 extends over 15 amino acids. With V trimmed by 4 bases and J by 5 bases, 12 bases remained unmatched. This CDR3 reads CASSLIRGKYDEQYF. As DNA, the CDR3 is TGTGCCAGCAGCCTAATCAGGGGGAAGTACGACGAGCAGTACTTC.

CDR3 in amino acids: CASSWGGRFHF. In DNA, the CDR3 is TGTGCCAGCAGTTGGGGCGGCCGATTCCACTTT. The chain recombines TRBV14 with TRBJ1-6; D possibly corresponds to TRBD1 (5 bases). The germline gives CDR1 SGHDN, CDR2 FVKESK. V lost 6 bases and J 17 bases, leaving 14 bases between the germline ends. The CDR3 is made up of 11 amino acids.

CDR3 DNA sequence: TGTGCCATCAGAACTAAATTAGCGGGAGGGAACACAGATACGCAGTATTTT. It encodes CAIRTKLAGGNTDTQYF. V usage is TRBV10-3 and J usage is TRBJ2-3; 11 positions agree with TRBD2. This CDR3 is built from 17 residues. With 6 bases clipped from V and 2 bases from J, the junction kept 10 bases outside the gene matches. Germline CDR1 reads ENHRY; CDR2 reads SYGVKD.

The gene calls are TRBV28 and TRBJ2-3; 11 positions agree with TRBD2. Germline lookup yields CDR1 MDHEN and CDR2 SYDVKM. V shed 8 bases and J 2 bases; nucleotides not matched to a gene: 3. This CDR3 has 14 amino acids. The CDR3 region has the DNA TGTGCCAGCCTTAGCGGGAGGGCCACAGATACGCAGTATTTT. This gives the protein CASLSGRATDTQYF.

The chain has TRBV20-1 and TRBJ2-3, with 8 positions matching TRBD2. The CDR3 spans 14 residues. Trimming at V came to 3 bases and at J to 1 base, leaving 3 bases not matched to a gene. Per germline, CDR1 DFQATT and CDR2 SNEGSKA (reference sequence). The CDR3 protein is CSASRTSRTDTQYF. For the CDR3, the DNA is TGCAGTGCTAGTCGGACTAGCCGCACAGATACGCAGTATTTT.

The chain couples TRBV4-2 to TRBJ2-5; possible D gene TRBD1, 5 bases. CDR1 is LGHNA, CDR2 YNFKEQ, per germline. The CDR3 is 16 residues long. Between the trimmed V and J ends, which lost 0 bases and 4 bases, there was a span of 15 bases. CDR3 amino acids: CASSQDPLDSRETQYF. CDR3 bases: TGTGCCAGCAGCCAAGATCCCCTCGACAGCAGAGAGACCCAGTACTTC.

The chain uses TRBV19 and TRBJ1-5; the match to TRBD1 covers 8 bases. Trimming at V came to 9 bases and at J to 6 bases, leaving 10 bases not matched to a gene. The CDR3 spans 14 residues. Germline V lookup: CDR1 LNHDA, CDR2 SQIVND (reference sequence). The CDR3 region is CASQPTGDSQPQHF. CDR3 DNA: TGTGCCAGCCAGCCGACAGGGGACAGTCAGCCCCAGCATTTT.

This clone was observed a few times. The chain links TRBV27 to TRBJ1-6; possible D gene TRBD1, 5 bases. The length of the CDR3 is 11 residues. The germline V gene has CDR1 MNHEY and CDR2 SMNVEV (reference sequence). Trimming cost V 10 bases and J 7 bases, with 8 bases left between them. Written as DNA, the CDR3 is TGTGCCATCGGGGGGAATTCACCCCTCCACTTT. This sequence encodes CAIGGNSPLHF.

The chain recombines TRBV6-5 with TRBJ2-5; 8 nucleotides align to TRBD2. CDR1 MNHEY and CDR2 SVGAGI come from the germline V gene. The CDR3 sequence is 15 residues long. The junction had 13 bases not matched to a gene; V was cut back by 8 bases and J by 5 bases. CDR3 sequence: CASYGVAGMGETQYF. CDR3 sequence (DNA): TGTGCCAGCTACGGGGTAGCGGGAATGGGGGAGACCCAGTACTTC.

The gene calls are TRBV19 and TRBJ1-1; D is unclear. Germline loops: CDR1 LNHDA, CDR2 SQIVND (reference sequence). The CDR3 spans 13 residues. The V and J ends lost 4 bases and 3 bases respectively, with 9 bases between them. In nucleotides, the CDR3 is TGTGCCAGTAGTAAAACAAGTTACACTGAAGCTTTCTTT. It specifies CASSKTSYTEAFF. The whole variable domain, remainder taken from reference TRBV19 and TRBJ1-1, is DGGITQSPKYLFRKEGQNVTLSCEQNLNHDAMYWYRQDPGQGLRLIYYSQIVNDFQKGDIAEGYSVSREKKESFPLTVTSAQKNPTAFYLCASSKTSYTEAFFGQGTRLTVV.